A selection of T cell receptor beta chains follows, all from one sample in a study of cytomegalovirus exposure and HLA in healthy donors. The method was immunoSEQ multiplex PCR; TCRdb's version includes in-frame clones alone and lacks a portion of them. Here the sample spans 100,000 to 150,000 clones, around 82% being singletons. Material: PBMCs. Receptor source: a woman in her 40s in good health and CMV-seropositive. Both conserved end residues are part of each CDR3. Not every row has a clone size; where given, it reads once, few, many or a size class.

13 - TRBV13 CASSQGPSYEQYF
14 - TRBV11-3 CASSPSGRGYEQYF
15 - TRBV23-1 CATLEGTGMWNEQFF
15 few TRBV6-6 CASSTSRIGHEKLFF
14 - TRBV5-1 CASSLVPGNTEAFF
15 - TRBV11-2 CASSLDRIASSPLHF
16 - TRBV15 CATSSRTGKDNEKLFF
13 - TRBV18 CASSRLVAGELFF
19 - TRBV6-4 CASSDSEASWTEPNTEAFF
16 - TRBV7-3 CASSPRSGVGANVLTF
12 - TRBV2 CASKPTGSEQYF
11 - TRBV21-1 CASRNRVWAFF
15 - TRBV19 CASSIGGSPTGELFF
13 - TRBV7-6 CASRQGLNEKLFF
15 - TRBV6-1 CASSQDTSYQETQYF
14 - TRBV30 CASWGRGHNSPLHF
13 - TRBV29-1 CSGWTGEYTEAFF
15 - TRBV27 CASSFWLAGGHEQFF
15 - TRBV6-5 CASSYSTGGSYEQYF
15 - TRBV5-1 CASSLWMGAGNEQFF
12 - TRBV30 CAWSEGDLTIYF
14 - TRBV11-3 CASSKTANTGELFF
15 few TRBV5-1 CATKTGTADTDTQYF
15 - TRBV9 CASSQGTPNTGELFF
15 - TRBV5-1 CASSPNGQADYGYTF
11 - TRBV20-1 CSVTGGYGYTF
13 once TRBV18 CASLRSRGNTIYF
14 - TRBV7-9 CASSFPQGGYEQYF
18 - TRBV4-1 CASSQDFVLLAGSNEQYF
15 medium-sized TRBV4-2 CASSQATGDLEKLFF
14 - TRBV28 CASSPGGRNTEAFF
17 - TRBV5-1 CASKETTGTGGSGTQYF
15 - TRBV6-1 CASRDYRGRDQPQHF
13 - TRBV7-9 CASTRTGGDEQYF
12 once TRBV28 CASSLERSTQYF
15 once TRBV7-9 CASRSGRAITGELFF
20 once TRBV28 CASSFSKDRDRGARNTEAFF
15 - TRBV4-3 CASSQEGQSGDEAFF
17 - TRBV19 CASSKSGTSGSPGELFF
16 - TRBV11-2 CASSWGGGRVADTQYF
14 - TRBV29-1 CSADGLLFYNEQFF
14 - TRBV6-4 CASSDSPTGGTQYF
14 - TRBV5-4 CASSPDSGRYEQYF
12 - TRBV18 CASSSGQGGYTF
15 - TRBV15 CATSRTLELSDTQYF
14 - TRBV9 CASSVQDQGLRAFF
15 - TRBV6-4 CASSGGQGPTGELFF
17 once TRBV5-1 CASSYILAGWNTGELFF
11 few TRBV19 CASSIAAGAFF
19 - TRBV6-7 CASSPQQGAKVKVGNTIYF
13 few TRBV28 CASSLVLSNEQFF
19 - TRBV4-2 CASSQGTSGRAPDTGELFF
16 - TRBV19 CASRMGQVYSNQPQHF
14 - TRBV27 CASSKTGVGTEAFF
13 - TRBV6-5 CASSSGLREKLFF
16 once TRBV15 CATSRGKEGGANVLTF
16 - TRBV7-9 CASSLVLAGMIYEQYF
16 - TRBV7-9 CASSLAGAGGGSEQYF
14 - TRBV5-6 CASSPSSIGTSQYF
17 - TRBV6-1 CASSESPGSVFSYEQYF